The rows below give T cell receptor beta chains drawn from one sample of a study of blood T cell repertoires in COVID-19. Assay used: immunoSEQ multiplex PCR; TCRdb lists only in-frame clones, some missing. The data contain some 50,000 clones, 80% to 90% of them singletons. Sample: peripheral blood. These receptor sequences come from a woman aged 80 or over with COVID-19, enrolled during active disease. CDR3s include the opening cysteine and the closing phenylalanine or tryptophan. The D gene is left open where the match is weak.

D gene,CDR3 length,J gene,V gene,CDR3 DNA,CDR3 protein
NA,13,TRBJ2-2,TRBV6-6,TGTGCCAGCATCGGGGCGAACACCGGGGAGCTGTTTTTT,CASIGANTGELFF
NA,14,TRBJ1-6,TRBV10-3,TGTGCCATCAGTGAGTACAGGGATGGTTCACCCCTCCACTTT,CAISEYRDGSPLHF
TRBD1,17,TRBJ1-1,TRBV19,TGTGCCAGTAGTCCGGTGGACAGGGGGCGCTTGAACACTGAAGCTTTCTTT,CASSPVDRGRLNTEAFF
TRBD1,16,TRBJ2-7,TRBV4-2,TGTGCCAGCAGCCAAGATTGGGACAGGGGAAGCTACGAGCAGTACTTC,CASSQDWDRGSYEQYF
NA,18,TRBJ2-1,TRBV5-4,TGTGCCAGCAGCCCCCGTGTACGTATCTCGGGAGACTACAATGAGCAGTTCTTC,CASSPRVRISGDYNEQFF
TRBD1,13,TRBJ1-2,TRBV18,TGTGCCAGCTCACCCGGGACAGGGGTTGGCTACACCTTC,CASSPGTGVGYTF
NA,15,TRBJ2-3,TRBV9,TGTGCCAGCAGCCCCTTAGGCGGGAACACAGATACGCAGTATTTT,CASSPLGGNTDTQYF
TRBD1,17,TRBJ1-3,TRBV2,TGTGCCAGCAGTGACGCAGGGACAGGGGGCCCTGGAAACACCATATATTTT,CASSDAGTGGPGNTIYF
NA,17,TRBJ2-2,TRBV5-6,TGTGCCAGCAGCTTGCGGGGGGCCCCTGGGGACACCGGGGAGCTGTTTTTT,CASSLRGAPGDTGELFF
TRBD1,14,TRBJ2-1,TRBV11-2,TGTGCCAGTTGCAACAGGGGTGTCTACAATGAGCAGTTCTTC,CASCNRGVYNEQFF
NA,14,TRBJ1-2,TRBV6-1,TGTGCCAGCAGTGATAGAGGGGGAAACTATGGCTACACCTTC,CASSDRGGNYGYTF
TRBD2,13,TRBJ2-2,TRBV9,TGTGCCAGCATGAGTAGCGGGACCGGGGAGCTGTTTTTT,CASMSSGTGELFF
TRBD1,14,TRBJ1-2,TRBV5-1,TGCGCCAGCAGGACAGGGGAGAGCCTCTATGGCTACACCTTC,CASRTGESLYGYTF
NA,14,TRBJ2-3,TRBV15,TGTGCCACCAGCCCCCGAAGGGACACGGATACGCAGTATTTT,CATSPRRDTDTQYF
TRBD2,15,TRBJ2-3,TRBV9,TGTGCCAGCAGCGCATACACTAGCGTCGGCGATACGCAGTATTTT,CASSAYTSVGDTQYF
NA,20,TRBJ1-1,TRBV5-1,TGCGCCAGCAGCCCTGCTGGGTCCACGGGAGATTTTCTGGGCAACACTGAAGCTTTCTTT,CASSPAGSTGDFLGNTEAFF
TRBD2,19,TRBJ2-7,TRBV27,TGTGCCAGCAGTCACCACAGGGGGACTAGCGGGCCTAGACCCTACGAGCAGTACTTC,CASSHHRGTSGPRPYEQYF
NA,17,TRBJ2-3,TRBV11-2,TGTGCCAGCACTCCCGGGGTCGGGGGGCCCAGCACAGATACGCAGTATTTT,CASTPGVGGPSTDTQYF